The 18 T cell receptor beta chains below come from one sample, sequenced in a study of blood T cells in healthy people across ages. The authors ran a second PCR of roughly 7 to 11 cycles using a sample-barcoded 5' primer and a J-beta primer mix. TCRdb independently ran MiXCR on the 5' RACE reads; one entry per CDR3 protein. The table shows some 700,000 distinct CDR3 sequences, with approximately 43% occurring only once. The sequencing input was blood. The receptors come from a woman aged 60 to 75 in good health.

The chain couples TRBV9 to TRBJ2-7; possible D gene TRBD2, 5 bases. V was pared by 7 bases and J by 4 bases, with 24 bases between. The V gene's germline CDR1 is SGDLS and CDR2 YYNGEE. The CDR3 totals 16 residues. Here the CDR3 DNA reads TGTGCCAGCGCAAGACCCCGGGGAACTCACCGGTACGAGCAGTACTTC. The encoded protein is CASARPRGTHRYEQYF.

Concerning this clonotype itself: The junction and the germline gene differ at one end; a read error may be behind it. V usage is TRBV25-1 and J usage is TRBJ2-7; D is unclear. CDR3 length equals 14 residues. Germline values: CDR1 MGHDK, CDR2 SYGVNS. The CDR3 protein is CASSREVGSYGQYF. In DNA, the CDR3 is TGTGCCAGCAGCCGAGAAGTCGGTTCTTACGGGCAGTACTTC.

This chain links TRBV4-2 with TRBJ1-1; a possible D gene is TRBD1 (5 bases). Trimming removed 4 bases at V and 3 bases at J, with 12 bases between. This CDR3 spans 14 amino acids. Germline-derived CDR1 and CDR2 are LGHNA and YNFKEQ. CDR3 protein: CASSPLGVDTEAFF. The CDR3 nucleotides are TGTGCCAGCAGCCCCCTGGGGGTGGACACTGAAGCTTTCTTT.

This clonotype was counted ten times or more. The genes are TRBV10-1 and TRBJ2-7; a possible D gene is TRBD2 (6 bases). The CDR3 is made up of 15 amino acids. The V end lost 5 bases, the J end lost 5 bases, and 19 bases lay between the germline ends. Germline lookup yields CDR1 WNHNN and CDR2 SYGVQD (reference sequence). This CDR3 reads CASSPLGEEADEQYF. DNA for the CDR3: TGCGCCAGCAGTCCTCTAGGGGAGGAGGCGGACGAGCAGTACTTC.

The genes are TRBV4-3 and TRBJ1-1; 8 bases agree with TRBD1. The CDR3 runs to 14 residues. Germline loops: CDR1 LGHNA, CDR2 YSLEER. Germline trimming cut 5 bases from V and 3 bases from J; bases unmatched to any gene: 5. The CDR3 nucleotides read TGCGCCAGCAGCACGGACAGGGCGCACACTGAAGCTTTCTTT. This encodes CASSTDRAHTEAFF.

The sample holds a few counts of this clonotype. The chain has TRBV14 and TRBJ2-1; D ambiguous. CDR3 length: 13 residues. Germline V gene sequence: CDR1 SGHDN, CDR2 FVKESK. Deletions cut 2 bases from V and 10 bases from J, with 12 bases between. The CDR3 sequence is CASSQLVAGEQFF. The CDR3 bases are TGTGCCAGCAGCCAATTGGTAGCAGGCGAGCAGTTCTTC.

The chain carries TRBV27 and TRBJ2-3, with 10 bases that match TRBD2. CDR3 length equals 17 residues. Germline V gene sequence: CDR1 MNHEY, CDR2 SMNVEV (reference sequence). After removal of 1 base from V and 2 bases from J, the junction contained 6 bases not matched to a gene. The CDR3 loop reads CASSLLSGTSDTDTQYF. The CDR3 DNA is TGTGCCAGCAGTTTATTGTCAGGGACTAGCGACACAGATACGCAGTATTTT.

The rearrangement joins TRBV19 to TRBJ2-1; D remains unclear. V lost 1 base, J lost 3 bases, and 7 bases lay in between. The germline V gene encodes CDR1 LNHDA and CDR2 SQIVND (reference sequence). The CDR3 runs to 14 residues. The DNA for the CDR3 is TGTGCCAGTAGTATAGGTTCAGTCTACAATGAGCAGTTCTTC. It translates to CASSIGSVYNEQFF.

The J gene is TRBJ2-7, the V gene TRBV28, with D maybe TRBD1 (6 bases). Between the trimmed V and J ends, which lost 7 bases and 3 bases, there was a span of 13 bases. The CDR3 length is 13 residues. CDR1 MDHEN and CDR2 SYDVKM come from the germline V gene. The CDR3 DNA reads as TGTGCCAGCACTACCCAGGGGATCTACGAGCAGTACGTC. It codes for CASTTQGIYEQYV.

In its sample, this clonotype was seen many times. The chain couples TRBV5-1 to TRBJ1-1, with 8 bases identical to TRBD1. Trimming at V came to 4 bases and at J to 3 bases, leaving 8 bases not matched to a gene. Germline V CDR1 and CDR2: SGHRS, YFSETQ. This CDR3 contains 15 residues. The CDR3 protein is CASSELQGGDTEAFF. The CDR3 DNA reads as TGCGCCAGCAGCGAACTACAGGGGGGCGACACTGAAGCTTTCTTT. Together with reference TRBV5-1 and TRBJ1-1, the CDR3 gives the full variable domain: KAGVTQTPRYLIKTRGQQVTLSCSPISGHRSVSWYQQTPGQGLQFLFEYFSETQRNKGNFPGRFSGRQFSNSRSEMNVSTLELGDSALYLCASSELQGGDTEAFFGQGTRLTVV.

CDR3 region: CAWRKRAGTEAFF. The CDR3 bases are TGTGCCTGGAGAAAACGGGCGGGGACTGAAGCTTTCTTT. The chain is built from TRBV30 and TRBJ1-1; D is undetermined. This CDR3 spans 13 amino acids. Germline V gives CDR1 GTSNPN, CDR2 SVGIG (reference sequence). Trimming shortened V by 3 bases and J by 5 bases, and 13 bases separated the two germline ends.

This clonotype came up many times. The chain uses TRBV10-3 and TRBJ2-3; 12 nucleotides agree with TRBD2. Germline CDR1 ENHRY, CDR2 SYGVKD. With 7 bases clipped from V and 6 bases from J, the junction kept 20 bases outside the gene matches. CDR3 size: 19 residues. CDR3 loop: CAIKASGGLAGGSADTQYF. CDR3 bases: TGTGCCATCAAAGCAAGTGGGGGGCTAGCGGGGGGGTCAGCGGATACGCAGTATTTT.

The chain employs TRBV29-1 and TRBJ2-7; 7 bases map to TRBD1. This CDR3 comprises 11 residues. Losses at the gene ends were 7 bases for V and 5 bases for J; bases not matched to a gene: 5. Germline loops: CDR1 SQVTM, CDR2 ANQGSEA. The DNA of the CDR3 is TGCAGCGGACAGGGTCGGAACGAGCAGTACTTC. Protein product: CSGQGRNEQYF.

In its sample, this clonotype was seen many times. The rearrangement uses TRBV3-1 and TRBJ1-2; 9 nucleotides align to TRBD1. Trimming removed 4 bases from V and 8 bases from J; junction bases left unmatched: 5. This CDR3 spans 13 amino acids. Looked up from germline, CDR1 is LGHDT and CDR2 is YNNKEL (reference sequence). In DNA, the CDR3 is TGTGCCAGCAGCCCGGACAGGGGAGGAGGCTACACCTTC. This codes for CASSPDRGGGYTF.

This clonotype showed up many times. V is TRBV7-2 and J is TRBJ2-1; 7 bases are shared with TRBD2. The CDR3 consists of 17 residues. Trimming removed 5 bases from V and 2 bases from J; junction bases left unmatched: 12. The germline CDR1 and CDR2 sequences are SGHTA and FQGNSA. The CDR3 here is CASSLRFSGPTYNEQFF. CDR3 bases: TGTGCCAGCAGCCTCCGATTTAGCGGGCCCACCTACAATGAGCAGTTCTTC. The whole variable domain, remainder taken from reference TRBV7-2 and TRBJ2-1, is GAGVSQSPSNKVTEKGKDVELRCDPISGHTALYWYRQSLGQGLEFLIYFQGNSAPDKSGLPSDRFSAERTGGSVSTLTIQRTQQEDSAVYLCASSLRFSGPTYNEQFFGPGTRLTVL.

The J gene is TRBJ2-6, the V gene TRBV27; TRBD1 matches 7 bases. Per the germline V gene, CDR1 is MNHEY and CDR2 is SMNVEV (reference sequence). V was clipped by 3 bases and J by 0 bases; unmatched bases: 5. CDR3 length equals 17 residues. The DNA for the CDR3 is TGTGCCAGCAGTTTCCTCAGGGGGAGCTCTGGGGCCAACGTCCTGACTTTC. Its translation: CASSFLRGSSGANVLTF.

The chain has TRBV20-1 and TRBJ2-5; 7 bases align to TRBD1. CDR3 size: 14 residues. V was clipped by 6 bases and J by 2 bases; unmatched bases: 9. Per germline, CDR1 DFQATT and CDR2 SNEGSKA (reference sequence). The CDR3 DNA reads TGCAGTGCCCTCCGGGACAGCCCACAAGAGACCCAGTACTTC. It specifies CSALRDSPQETQYF.

The genes are TRBV3-1 and TRBJ2-5; possibly TRBD1 for D (5 bases). The V end lost 0 bases, the J end lost 11 bases, and 22 bases lay between the germline ends. The CDR3 has 16 amino acids. Germline V gene data show CDR1 as LGHDT and CDR2 as YNNKEL (reference sequence). The CDR3 DNA follows: TGTGCCAGCAGCCAAGAAGGGGTTCGCCTTAGGAATGAGCAGTACTTC. This encodes CASSQEGVRLRNEQYF.